These 16 T cell receptor beta chains share one sample of origin, sequenced in a study of regulatory T cells in long-lasting Graves disease. Specified time point: newly diagnosed GD, antithyroid drugs for less than 3 months. PBMC RNA was the source of the TCR library. Assembly of TCR beta libraries relied on iRepertoire HTBI primers together with Arm-PCR of CDR3 regions. Via MiXCR, TCRdb re-called the multiplex PCR reads, giving one row per CDR3 protein. In the table there are about 620,000 distinct CDR3 sequences, roughly 15% of which are singletons. This sample also appeared in a second study, on T cells in Graves' hyperthyroidism and ophthalmopathy.

The sequenced sample was peripheral blood mononuclear cells (PBMCs), obtained at new diagnosis, from a patient treated with antithyroid drugs. Receptor source: a woman aged 30 to 39 with Graves disease.

This clonotype occurred a few times. The DNA for the CDR3 is TGTGCCAGCAAGGGGGATCCAGATACGCAGTATTTT. It codes for CASKGDPDTQYF. The J gene is TRBJ2-3, the V gene TRBV2; a weak D match, TRBD1 (6 bases). Trimming stripped 7 bases from V and 4 bases from J, with 9 bases between. The CDR3 is made up of 12 amino acids. Germline lookup yields CDR1 SNHLY and CDR2 FYNNEI.

This clonotype occurred once. The V gene is TRBV5-1, the J gene TRBJ1-2, with 7 bases fitting TRBD1. This CDR3 region has 16 residues. J was trimmed by 6 bases and V by 1 base; bases with no gene match: 12. Germline CDR1 and CDR2: SGHRS and YFSETQ. The CDR3 DNA sequence: TGCGCCAGCAGCTTGCTCGTCTCAGGGGGGGTTGATGGCTACACCTTC. This translates into CASSLLVSGGVDGYTF.

This clonotype was seen only a few times. The chain uses TRBV20-1 and TRBJ2-1; D might be TRBD2 (5 bases). Deletions cut 6 bases from V and 4 bases from J, with 19 bases between. Germline CDR1 and CDR2: DFQATT and SNEGSKA (reference sequence). CDR3 length equals 15 residues. The CDR3 loop is CSASQLGRVYNEQFF. CDR3 bases: TGCAGTGCAAGCCAACTAGGACGGGTATACAATGAGCAGTTCTTC.

The table lists this clonotype with many counts. The chain combines TRBV7-9 with TRBJ2-5; the match to TRBD2 covers 8 bases. V lost 3 bases and J lost 5; bases outside the gene matches: 5. Looked up from germline, CDR1 is SEHNR and CDR2 is FQNEAQ (reference sequence). The CDR3 is 14 residues long. The CDR3 DNA reads as TGTGCCAGCAGCTTGTCATCGGGGGGGGAGACCCAGTACTTC. This encodes CASSLSSGGETQYF. The full variable domain, with the rest looked up from reference TRBV7-9 and TRBJ2-5, is DTGVSQNPRHKITKRGQNVTFRCDPISEHNRLYWYRQTLGQGPEFLTYFQNEAQLEKSRLLSDRFSAERPKGSFSTLEIQRTEQGDSAMYLCASSLSSGGETQYFGPGTRLLVL.

V is TRBV19 and J is TRBJ2-7; 9 nucleotides match TRBD1. Germline trimming cut 5 bases from V and 5 bases from J; bases unmatched to any gene: 10. The CDR3 runs to 15 residues. Germline CDR1 reads LNHDA; CDR2 reads SQIVND (reference sequence). CDR3 in amino acids: CASSWSGQGVDEQYF. For the CDR3, the DNA is TGTGCCAGTAGTTGGTCGGGACAGGGCGTTGACGAGCAGTACTTC.

The V and J genes are TRBV29-1 and TRBJ2-7, with TRBD1 matching over 8 bases. The CDR3 covers 15 residues. Looked up from germline, CDR1 is SQVTM and CDR2 is ANQGSEA. V lost 1 base and J lost 0; bases outside the gene matches: 5. The CDR3 loop is CSVEGDRGPSYEQYF. The CDR3 nucleotides are TGCAGCGTTGAAGGAGACAGGGGCCCCTCCTACGAGCAGTACTTC.

This sequence joins TRBV9 and TRBJ1-2, with unresolved D. Germline loops: CDR1 SGDLS, CDR2 YYNGEE. Trimming removed 0 bases from V and 2 bases from J, with 11 bases in between. CDR3 size: 15 residues. The CDR3 DNA reads TGTGCCAGCAGCGTAGAATCCGGGTCCAACTATGGCTACACCTTC. Amino acid sequence: CASSVESGSNYGYTF. Looking up the rest from reference TRBV9 and TRBJ1-2 gives the full variable domain: DSGVTQTPKHLITATGQRVTLRCSPRSGDLSVYWYQQSLDQGLQFLIQYYNGEERAKGNILERFSAQQFPDLHSELNLSSLELGDSALYFCASSVESGSNYGYTFGSGTRLTVV.

Ten or more counts support this clonotype. The genes are TRBV7-2 and TRBJ2-1; the match to TRBD2 covers 8 bases. Germline lookup yields CDR1 SGHTA and CDR2 FQGNSA. The ends lost 0 bases at V and 5 bases at J; junction bases unmatched: 6. The CDR3 covers 16 residues. CDR3 in DNA: TGTGCCAGCAGCTTAGCCTCCACTAGCGGAGACAATGAGCAGTTCTTC. It yields the protein CASSLASTSGDNEQFF.

About this clonotype: A read error may explain this, as a much larger clone is one base away. The rearrangement links TRBV7-2 to TRBJ1-4; D not resolved. Trimming shortened V by 5 bases and J by 8 bases, and 15 bases separated the two germline ends. From germline, CDR1 is SGHTA and CDR2 FQGNSA. This CDR3 contains 14 residues. CDR3 amino acids: CASSQDGVGEKLFF. CDR3 coding DNA: TGTGCCAGCAGCCAGGACGGGGTCGGGGAAAAACTGTTTTTT.

The chain links TRBV24-1 to TRBJ2-1; 14 bases line up with TRBD2. Germline loops: CDR1 KGHDR, CDR2 SFDVKD. The V gene end was trimmed by 3 bases and the J gene end by 7 bases; junction bases not matched to a gene: 4. CDR3 size: 16 residues. CDR3 nucleotides: TGTGCCACCAGTGATCCGGGACTAGCGGGAGTAAATGAGCAGTTCTTC. It is translated as CATSDPGLAGVNEQFF.

This clonotype occurred many times. This rearrangement joins TRBV5-1 to TRBJ1-1; D remains ambiguous. Germline V CDR1 and CDR2: SGHRS, YFSETQ. The CDR3 has 15 amino acids. V lost 2 bases to trimming and J lost 4 bases, with 15 bases between them. CDR3 residues: CASSFSPDTGTEAFF. CDR3 bases: TGCGCCAGCAGCTTTAGTCCCGATACGGGCACTGAAGCTTTCTTT. Full variable domain (rest looked up from reference TRBV5-1 and TRBJ1-1): KAGVTQTPRYLIKTRGQQVTLSCSPISGHRSVSWYQQTPGQGLQFLFEYFSETQRNKGNFPGRFSGRQFSNSRSEMNVSTLELGDSALYLCASSFSPDTGTEAFFGQGTRLTVV.

The rearrangement uses TRBV18 and TRBJ1-2; 9 nucleotides align to TRBD1. V trimming: 6 bases; J trimming: 3 bases; junction bases outside the gene matches: 20. The CDR3 runs 19 residues. Germline CDR1 and CDR2: KGHSH and LQKENI. The CDR3 nucleotides read TGTGCCAGCTCGACGGGGGTAAGGGACAGGGCCCGCGTCGACTATGGCTACACCTTC. It yields the protein CASSTGVRDRARVDYGYTF. The full variable domain, rest sourced from reference TRBV18 and TRBJ1-2, is NAGVMQNPRHLVRRRGQEARLRCSPMKGHSHVYWYRQLPEEGLKFMVYLQKENIIDESGMPKERFSAEFPKEGPSILRIQQVVRGDSAAYFCASSTGVRDRARVDYGYTFGSGTRLTVV.

The gene calls are TRBV7-2 and TRBJ2-7; 7 bases line up with TRBD2. In germline, CDR1 is SGHTA, CDR2 FQGNSA. This CDR3 spans 16 amino acids. J was trimmed by 2 bases and V by 1 base; bases with no gene match: 8. The DNA of the CDR3 is TGTGCCAGCAGCTTAGTAGCTAGGGGACTAACCTACGAGCAGTACTTC. It encodes CASSLVARGLTYEQYF.

The table lists this clonotype with a few counts. The V and J genes are TRBV7-6 and TRBJ2-7, with 14 bases identical to TRBD2. V was clipped by 1 base and J by 6 bases; unmatched bases: 8. Per the germline V gene, CDR1 is SGHVS and CDR2 is FNYEAQ. The CDR3 covers 17 residues. The CDR3 sequence is CASSLGGPGLAGVEQYF. In DNA form, the CDR3 reads TGTGCCAGCAGCTTAGGGGGGCCGGGACTAGCGGGAGTCGAGCAGTACTTC.

This clonotype was seen at least ten times. V is TRBV2 and J is TRBJ2-1; 7 nucleotides match TRBD1. J lost 4 bases, V lost 6 bases, and 9 bases had no gene match. Germline V CDR1 and CDR2: SNHLY, FYNNEI. The CDR3 totals 15 residues. CDR3 region: CASSKRTGQYNEQFF. CDR3 in DNA: TGTGCCAGCAGCAAGAGGACAGGCCAGTACAATGAGCAGTTCTTC.

For this clonotype: A much larger clone differs from this one at a single base, so this may be a read error. The chain recombines TRBV15 with TRBJ2-7, with D perhaps matching TRBD1 (5 bases). The CDR3 length is 13 residues. CDR1 is LNHNV, CDR2 YYDKDF, per germline (reference sequence). The CDR3 DNA follows: TGTGCCACCGGCAGAGGCCAGGGCTACGAGCAGTACTTC. Encoded protein: CATGRGQGYEQYF.